One sample yielded the 9 T cell receptor beta chains listed below, sequenced in a study of molecular identifiers for immune sequencing clone quantification (dated by TCRdb to 2017 to 2018). Library prep was done by PCR. The sequencing machine was an Illumina HiSeq 4000. TCRdb reprocessing: public reads trimmed at Q25 with fastp, clones called with MiXCR, in-frame beta chains kept. Merged by CDR3 protein, the rows form single entries marked with the most common genes and DNA. This sample holds around 480,000 distinct CDR3 sequences; roughly a fifth were observed only once. The ten largest clonotypes hold approximately 0.8% of the sample. Sequenced input: naive CD8+ T cells from blood, with Jurkat cell RNA spiked in. Taken with the paper, the label for cell subset or site translates to: FACS-sorted CD8+CD4-CCR7+CD45RA+ naive T cells. These receptors were taken from a human donor in good health. Some libraries in this study had Jurkat cell RNA spiked in.

V gene TRBV2 combines with J gene TRBJ2-3; TRBD2 might be the D (6 bases). The CDR3 consists of 16 residues. CDR1 and CDR2 (germline): SNHLY, FYNNEI. With 8 bases removed from V and 2 bases from J, the gap between germline ends came to 20 bases. The CDR3 here is CASARGLAALTDTQYF. CDR3 in DNA: TGTGCCAGCGCTCGTGGATTAGCGGCGCTCACAGATACGCAGTATTTT.

This clonotype was detected many times. V and J are TRBV20-1 and TRBJ2-3; possible D gene TRBD1, 5 bases. V was pared by 1 base and J by 4 bases, with 18 bases between. Germline assignment: CDR1 DFQATT and CDR2 SNEGSKA (reference sequence). This CDR3 comprises 16 residues. The CDR3 DNA reads as TGCAGTGCTAGAGGGGGCACAGCCCTCGCCGCAGATACGCAGTATTTT. This codes for CSARGGTALAADTQYF.

This clonotype has a handful of counts. CDR3 bases: TGCGCCAGCAGCCAAGGAAACGGGAGGGCCGGAGAGACCCAGTACTTC. Translated: CASSQGNGRAGETQYF. The V gene is TRBV4-3, the J gene TRBJ2-5, with 8 bases lining up with TRBD2. From germline, CDR1 is LGHNA and CDR2 YSLEER. With 1 base clipped from V and 4 bases from J, the junction kept 8 bases outside the gene matches. There are 16 residues in the CDR3.

This clonotype was seen repeatedly, ten times or more. The V call is TRBV6-2 or TRBV6-3, the J call TRBJ1-1; tentatively, D is TRBD1 (6 bases). Looked up from germline, CDR1 is MNHEY and CDR2 is SVGEGT. This CDR3 spans 16 amino acids. V dropped 6 bases and J dropped 0 bases, with 17 bases sitting between them. CDR3 in DNA: TGTGCCAGCAGGAACACTCCTGGGGGGCTGAACACTGAAGCTTTCTTT. Protein: CASRNTPGGLNTEAFF.

Written as DNA, the CDR3 is TGTGCCACCAGTGATTTGAGGGACAGGGATAACATTCAGTACTTC. Amino acids: CATSDLRDRDNIQYF. V and J are TRBV24-1 and TRBJ2-4; 9 positions match TRBD1. The CDR3 spans 15 residues. Germline V gene lookup returns CDR1 KGHDR and CDR2 SFDVKD. The trim removed 0 bases at V and 7 bases at J, leaving 3 bases unmatched.

This clonotype was found once. J is TRBJ2-7 and V is TRBV5-1, with 10 bases lining up with TRBD1. Trimming removed 7 bases from V and 5 bases from J; junction bases left unmatched: 3. Per the germline V gene, CDR1 is SGHRS and CDR2 is YFSETQ. This CDR3 region has 12 residues. Here the CDR3 reads CASRQGANEQYF. In DNA, the CDR3 is TGCGCCAGCCGACAGGGGGCCAACGAGCAGTACTTC.

Concerning this clonotype: Being one base from a much bigger clone, this may be a read error. V gene TRBV13 combines with J gene TRBJ1-1; D is unresolved. Germline CDR1 PRHDT, CDR2 FYEKMQ (reference sequence). The CDR3 length is 16 residues. CDR3 sequence: CASSSRAPGMNTAAFF. The CDR3 DNA reads TGTGCCAGCAGCTCTCGGGCGCCAGGAATGAACACTGCAGCTTTCTTT.

This chain links TRBV20-1 with TRBJ1-2; unclear D gene. V shed 0 bases and J shed 4 bases, with 12 bases lying between them. Germline CDR1 reads DFQATT; CDR2 reads SNEGSKA (reference sequence). The CDR3 is made up of 14 amino acids. The chain's CDR3 is CSARDTPELYGYTF. CDR3 sequence (DNA): TGCAGTGCTAGAGATACGCCAGAACTCTATGGCTACACCTTC.

For this clonotype: The junction departs from germline at one end; a sequencing error may be responsible. The V call is TRBV4-3, the J call TRBJ2-7; either TRBD1 or TRBD2 may supply D (5 bases each). The CDR3 has 16 amino acids. The germline gives CDR1 LGHNA, CDR2 YSLEER. As DNA, the CDR3 is TGCACCAGCAGCCCGTCTATAGGGGACCAAGCCTACGAGCAGTACTTC. This sequence encodes CTSSPSIGDQAYEQYF.